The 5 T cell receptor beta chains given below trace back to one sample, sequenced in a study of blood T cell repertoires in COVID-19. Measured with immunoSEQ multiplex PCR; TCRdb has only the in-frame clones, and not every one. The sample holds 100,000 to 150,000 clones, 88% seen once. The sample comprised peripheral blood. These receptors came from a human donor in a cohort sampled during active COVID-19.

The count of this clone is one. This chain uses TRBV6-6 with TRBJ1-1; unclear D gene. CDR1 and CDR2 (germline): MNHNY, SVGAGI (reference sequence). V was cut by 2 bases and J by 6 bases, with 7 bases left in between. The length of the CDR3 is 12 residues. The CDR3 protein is CASSYGTAEAFF. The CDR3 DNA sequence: TGTGCCAGCAGTTACGGTACAGCTGAAGCTTTCTTT.

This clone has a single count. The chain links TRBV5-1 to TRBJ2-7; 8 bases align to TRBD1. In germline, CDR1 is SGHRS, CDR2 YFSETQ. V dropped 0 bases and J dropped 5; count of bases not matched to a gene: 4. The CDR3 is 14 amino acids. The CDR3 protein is CASSLVDRGDEQYF. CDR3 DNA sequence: TGCGCCAGCAGCTTGGTCGACAGGGGTGACGAGCAGTACTTC.

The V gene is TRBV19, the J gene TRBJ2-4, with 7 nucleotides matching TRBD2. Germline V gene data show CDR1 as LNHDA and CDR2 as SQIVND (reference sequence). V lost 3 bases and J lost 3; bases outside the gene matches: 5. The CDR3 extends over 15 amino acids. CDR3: CASSIKGGFKNIQYF. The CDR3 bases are TGTGCCAGTAGTATCAAGGGAGGGTTCAAAAACATTCAGTACTTC. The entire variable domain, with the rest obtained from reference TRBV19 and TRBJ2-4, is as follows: DGGITQSPKYLFRKEGQNVTLSCEQNLNHDAMYWYRQDPGQGLRLIYYSQIVNDFQKGDIAEGYSVSREKKESFPLTVTSAQKNPTAFYLCASSIKGGFKNIQYFGAGTRLSVL.

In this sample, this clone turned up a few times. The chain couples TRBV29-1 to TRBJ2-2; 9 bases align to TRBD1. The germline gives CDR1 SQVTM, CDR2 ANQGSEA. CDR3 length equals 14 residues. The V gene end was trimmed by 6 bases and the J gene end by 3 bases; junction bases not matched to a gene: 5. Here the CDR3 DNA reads TGCAGCGTCCAGGACAGGGGAGACACCGGGGAGCTGTTTTTT. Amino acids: CSVQDRGDTGELFF.

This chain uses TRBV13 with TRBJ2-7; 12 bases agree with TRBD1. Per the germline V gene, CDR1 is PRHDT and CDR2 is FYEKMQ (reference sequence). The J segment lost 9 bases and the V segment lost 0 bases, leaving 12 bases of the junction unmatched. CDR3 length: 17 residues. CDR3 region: CASSLGPGQGASGGQYF. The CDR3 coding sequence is TGTGCCAGCAGCTTAGGCCCGGGACAGGGGGCGTCAGGGGGGCAGTACTTC. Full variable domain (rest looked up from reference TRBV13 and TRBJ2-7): AAGVIQSPRHLIKEKRETATLKCYPIPRHDTVYWYQQGPGQDPQFLISFYEKMQSDKGSIPDRFSAQQFSDYHSELNMSSLELGDSALYFCASSLGPGQGASGGQYFGPGTRLTVT.